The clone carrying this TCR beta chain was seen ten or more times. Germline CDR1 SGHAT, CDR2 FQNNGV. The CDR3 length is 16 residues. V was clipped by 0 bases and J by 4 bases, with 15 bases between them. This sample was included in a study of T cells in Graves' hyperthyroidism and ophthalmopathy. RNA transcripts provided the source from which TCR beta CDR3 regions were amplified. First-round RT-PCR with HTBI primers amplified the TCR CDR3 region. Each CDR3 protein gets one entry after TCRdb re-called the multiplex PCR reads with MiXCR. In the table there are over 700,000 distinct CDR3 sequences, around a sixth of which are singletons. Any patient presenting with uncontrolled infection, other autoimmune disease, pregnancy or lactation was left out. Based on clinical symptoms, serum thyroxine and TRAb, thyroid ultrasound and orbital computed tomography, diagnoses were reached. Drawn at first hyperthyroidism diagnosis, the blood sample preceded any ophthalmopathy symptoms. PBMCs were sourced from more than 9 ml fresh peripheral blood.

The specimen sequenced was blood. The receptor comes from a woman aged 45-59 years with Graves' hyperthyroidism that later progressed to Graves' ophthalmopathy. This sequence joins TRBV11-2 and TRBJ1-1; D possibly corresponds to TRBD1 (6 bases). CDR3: CASSLDPTGRITEAFF. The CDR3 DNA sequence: TGTGCCAGCAGCTTAGACCCTACAGGGCGTATCACTGAAGCTTTCTTT.